These 10 T cell receptor beta chains came from one sample sequenced in a study of cytotoxic CD8 clonotypes in ibrutinib-treated CLL listed by TCRdb under 2021. Libraries were built with the immunoSEQ multiplex PCR assay. The table comes from immuneACCESS by way of TCRdb, which keeps in-frame sequences with V and J called. Part of the clones is missing from these tables; in studies checked, under half for an unresolved V gene and the rest for unknown reasons. The sample table contains tens of thousands of clones; only one count was recorded for over 45% of them. Over 15% of the sample is held by the ten biggest clonotypes. Here the sequenced sample was PBMCs, taken before ibrutinib treatment. Receptors were obtained from a human donor with chronic lymphocytic leukemia.

V and J are TRBV13 and TRBJ1-2; D gene ambiguous. This CDR3 is 15 amino acids long. V was cut by 7 bases and J by 4 bases, with 19 bases left in between. Germline loops: CDR1 PRHDT, CDR2 FYEKMQ (reference sequence). The CDR3 loop is CASTITVGKPYGYTF. The CDR3 region has the DNA TGTGCCAGCACCATTACCGTCGGGAAGCCCTATGGCTACACCTTC.

This clone was found a few times. The rearrangement uses TRBV6-1 and TRBJ1-1; D call uncertain. The CDR3 spans 13 residues. Trimming took off 4 bases at V and 0 bases at J, with 6 bases between the two ends. CDR1 is MNHNS, CDR2 SASEGT, per germline. In DNA, the CDR3 is TGTGCCAGCAGTGTGAGGATGAACACTGAAGCTTTCTTT. Its translation is CASSVRMNTEAFF.

V gene TRBV5-1 combines with J gene TRBJ1-2; D is perhaps TRBD1 (5 bases). V lost 3 bases and J 1 base, leaving 22 bases between the germline ends. The CDR3 totals 18 residues. The V gene's germline CDR1 is SGHRS and CDR2 YFSETQ. CDR3 sequence reads: CASSYLPPSGLFNYGYTF. The CDR3 bases are TGCGCCAGCAGCTACCTCCCCCCATCGGGGCTATTTAACTATGGCTACACCTTC.

The gene calls are TRBV7-8 and TRBJ1-5; D is possibly TRBD1 (5 bases). The CDR3 covers 15 residues. Trimming removed 1 base at V and 7 bases at J, with 14 bases between. Germline values: CDR1 SGHVS, CDR2 FQNEAQ. This chain's CDR3 is CASSLEPGVRQPQHF. CDR3 coding DNA: TGTGCCAGCAGCTTAGAGCCGGGGGTTAGGCAGCCCCAGCATTTT. Looking up the rest from reference TRBV7-8 and TRBJ1-5 gives the full variable domain: GAGVSQSPRYKVAKRGQDVALRCDPISGHVSLFWYQQALGQGPEFLTYFQNEAQLDKSGLPSDRFFAERPEGSVSTLKIQRTQQEDSAVYLCASSLEPGVRQPQHFGDGTRLSIL.

CDR3 coding DNA: TGTGCCAGCAGCGTATGGGACAGGGGTAGTGATGAGCAGTTCTTC. This encodes CASSVWDRGSDEQFF. J is TRBJ2-1 and V is TRBV9, with 10 bases fitting TRBD1. The J segment lost 8 bases and the V segment lost 1 base, leaving 6 bases of the junction unmatched. Germline values: CDR1 SGDLS, CDR2 YYNGEE. This CDR3 spans 15 amino acids.

This clone came up once. The chain recombines TRBV6-1 with TRBJ1-2, with TRBD1 as a possible D gene (5 bases). The V end was cut by 1 base, the J end by 4 bases, with 13 bases between. The CDR3 length is 15 residues. The germline V gene encodes CDR1 MNHNS and CDR2 SASEGT. CDR3 in DNA: TGTGCCAGCAGTGAAGGGCCAGGGTCGGGCTATGGCTACACCTTC. This codes for CASSEGPGSGYGYTF.

This clone was observed a handful of times. The chain combines TRBV7-3 with TRBJ1-1; tentative D call: TRBD1 (5 bases). CDR1 is SGHTA, CDR2 FQGTGA, per germline. With 4 bases removed from V and 0 bases from J, the gap between germline ends came to 9 bases. There are 14 residues in the CDR3. The CDR3 is CASSSGGMNTEAFF. The CDR3, as DNA: TGTGCCAGCAGCTCCGGGGGAATGAACACTGAAGCTTTCTTT.

This clone was recorded only once. The chain links TRBV6-5 to TRBJ2-1; TRBD1 is a possible D gene (5 bases). The CDR3 loop spans 13 amino acids. The germline V and J ends were trimmed by 2 bases and 10 bases, with 12 bases remaining between them. Germline CDR1 is MNHEY and CDR2 is SVGAGI. CDR3 DNA sequence: TGTGCCAGCAGTTACCTGGGGCAGCCAGAGCAGTTCTTC. It specifies CASSYLGQPEQFF.

This sequence joins TRBV5-1 and TRBJ1-5; D call uncertain. Germline V gives CDR1 SGHRS, CDR2 YFSETQ. CDR3 length: 15 amino acids. V lost 1 base to trimming and J lost 7 bases, with 15 bases between them. CDR3 loop: CASSLHGSEEQPQHF. The CDR3 bases are TGCGCCAGCAGCTTGCATGGGTCCGAGGAACAGCCCCAGCATTTT.

The rearrangement joins TRBV28 to TRBJ2-5; D is perhaps TRBD2 (5 bases). CDR1 and CDR2 from the germline V gene are MDHEN and SYDVKM. The CDR3 covers 15 residues. V was shortened by 7 bases and J by 2 bases, with 17 bases between the two germline ends. The CDR3 DNA reads as TGTGCCAGCAATCCCCTGCAGAGGAGGCAAGAGACCCAGTACTTC. As protein: CASNPLQRRQETQYF.